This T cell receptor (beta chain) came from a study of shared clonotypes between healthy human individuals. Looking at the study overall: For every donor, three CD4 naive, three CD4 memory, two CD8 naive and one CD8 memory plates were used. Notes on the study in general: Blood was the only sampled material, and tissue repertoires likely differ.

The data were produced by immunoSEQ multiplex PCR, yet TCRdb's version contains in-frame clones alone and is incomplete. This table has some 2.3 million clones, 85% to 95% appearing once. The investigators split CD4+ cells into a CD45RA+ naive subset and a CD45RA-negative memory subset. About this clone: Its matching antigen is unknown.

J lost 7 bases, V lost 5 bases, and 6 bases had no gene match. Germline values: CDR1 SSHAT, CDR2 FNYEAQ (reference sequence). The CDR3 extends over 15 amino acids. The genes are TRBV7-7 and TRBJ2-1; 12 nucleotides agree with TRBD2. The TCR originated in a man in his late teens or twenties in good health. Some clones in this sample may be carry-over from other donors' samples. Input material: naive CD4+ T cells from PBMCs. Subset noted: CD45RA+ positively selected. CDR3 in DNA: TGTGCCAGCAGCCCGAGACTAGCGGGAGTTAATGAGCAGTTCTTC. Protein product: CASSPRLAGVNEQFF.